The clone carrying this T cell receptor (beta chain) was recorded a few times. The data are from a study of response to subunit inactivated influenza vaccine. The CDR3 sequence is 15 residues long. V gave up 0 bases and J gave up 5 bases, with 14 bases separating them. Looked up from germline, CDR1 is SGHRS and CDR2 is YFSETQ. MiXCR was run by TCRdb on the RT-PCR reads, yielding one entry per CDR3 protein. The data show 550,000 to 800,000 distinct CDR3 sequences, about 14% seen once. This receptor was obtained from a man in his fifties or sixties who received an inactivated influenza vaccine. The rearrangement uses TRBV5-1 and TRBJ1-2; tentative D call: TRBD1 (6 bases). This specimen was PBMCs from blood, taken approximately 15 days before vaccination. CDR3 coding DNA: TGCGCCAGCAGCTTGGATGGAGGGGGGAGGTATGGCTACACCTTC. It is translated as CASSLDGGGRYGYTF.